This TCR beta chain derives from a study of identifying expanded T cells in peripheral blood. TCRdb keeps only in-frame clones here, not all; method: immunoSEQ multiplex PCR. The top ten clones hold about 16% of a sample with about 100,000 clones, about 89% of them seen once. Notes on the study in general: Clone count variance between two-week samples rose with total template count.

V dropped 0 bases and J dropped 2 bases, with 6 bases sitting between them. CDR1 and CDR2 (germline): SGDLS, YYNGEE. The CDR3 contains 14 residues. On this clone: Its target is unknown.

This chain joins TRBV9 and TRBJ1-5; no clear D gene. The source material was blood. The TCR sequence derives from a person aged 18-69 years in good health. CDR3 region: CASSVGVRNQPQHF. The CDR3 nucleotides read TGTGCCAGCAGCGTAGGGGTCCGCAATCAGCCCCAGCATTTT.